The 19 T cell receptor beta chains given below trace back to one sample, sequenced in a study of blood T cell repertoires in COVID-19. Repertoires were generated with immunoSEQ multiplex PCR, while TCRdb's copy carries only in-frame clones and drops some. The sample records 250,000 to 300,000 clones, about nine tenths being singletons. The sample was PBMCs or T cells enriched from blood (not recorded which). Receptors were obtained from a woman in her sixties who had recovered from COVID-19.

The chain carries TRBV6-5 and TRBJ1-1; D gene uncertain. The germline V and J ends were trimmed by 6 bases and 4 bases, with 9 bases remaining between them. CDR1 is MNHEY and CDR2 is SVGAGI in the germline V gene. The CDR3 contains 12 residues. CDR3 DNA sequence: TGTGCCAGCAGGTTTGCGGGCACTGAAGCTTTCTTT. Translating it yields CASRFAGTEAFF.

This chain joins TRBV27 and TRBJ1-2; 8 nucleotides match TRBD1. From germline, CDR1 is MNHEY and CDR2 SMNVEV (reference sequence). V lost 7 bases to trimming and J lost 4 bases; unmatched junction nucleotides: 8. The length of the CDR3 is 14 residues. Here the CDR3 reads CASTDQQGGYGYTF. The CDR3 region has the DNA TGTGCCAGCACAGATCAACAGGGGGGCTATGGCTACACCTTC.

The chain uses TRBV3-1 (or the pseudogene TRBV3-2) and TRBJ1-2; tentatively, D is TRBD1 (5 bases). V was pared by 1 base and J by 4 bases, with 10 bases between. This CDR3 has 14 amino acids. Germline CDR1 reads LGHDT; CDR2 reads YNNKEL (reference sequence). The CDR3: CASSQGGTLYGYTF. CDR3 nucleotide sequence: TGTGCCAGCAGCCAAGGGGGCACCCTCTATGGCTACACCTTC.

This chain joins TRBV28 and TRBJ2-5, with 10 bases that match TRBD2. Germline V gene lookup returns CDR1 MDHEN and CDR2 SYDVKM. The trim removed 2 bases at V and 1 base at J, leaving 7 bases unmatched. The CDR3 runs 17 residues. Here the CDR3 reads CASSLVVGTSAQETQYF. The CDR3 region has the DNA TGTGCCAGCAGTTTAGTGGTGGGGACTAGCGCCCAAGAGACCCAGTACTTC.

The chain recombines TRBV5-1 with TRBJ2-1; TRBD2 agrees at 15 bases. CDR1 SGHRS and CDR2 YFSETQ come from the germline V gene. The V gene end was trimmed by 4 bases and the J gene end by 8 bases; junction bases not matched to a gene: 4. CDR3 length: 15 amino acids. The CDR3 spells CASSPGLAGGYEQFF. The CDR3 coding sequence is TGCGCCAGCAGCCCGGGACTAGCGGGGGGCTATGAGCAGTTCTTC.

The rearrangement joins TRBV9 to TRBJ1-4, with a tentative D call TRBD1 (5 bases). V was clipped by 7 bases and J by 4 bases, with 8 bases between them. Germline CDR1 is SGDLS and CDR2 is YYNGEE. This CDR3 has 12 residues. The CDR3 loop reads CASGANNEKLFF. In nucleotides, the CDR3 is TGTGCCAGCGGGGCTAATAATGAAAAACTGTTTTTT.

The chain joins TRBV4-2 to TRBJ1-2, with 7 positions matching TRBD1. The CDR3 is 15 residues long. J gave up 5 bases and V 6 bases, and 12 bases lay outside the gene matches. The germline V gene encodes CDR1 LGHNA and CDR2 YNFKEQ. The CDR3 reads CASSPTGAARYGYTF. CDR3 sequence (DNA): TGTGCCAGCAGTCCAACAGGGGCGGCGAGGTATGGCTACACCTTC.

The chain combines TRBV5-1 with TRBJ2-7, with 8 bases lining up with TRBD2. The CDR3 has 15 residues. The junction had 13 bases not matched to a gene; V was cut back by 4 bases and J by 7 bases. Per the germline V gene, CDR1 is SGHRS and CDR2 is YFSETQ. The CDR3 sequence is CASSLSGAGEGEQYF. Here the CDR3 DNA reads TGCGCCAGCAGCCTGAGCGGAGCGGGAGAGGGTGAGCAGTACTTC. Full variable domain (remainder filled in from reference TRBV5-1 and TRBJ2-7): KAGVTQTPRYLIKTRGQQVTLSCSPISGHRSVSWYQQTPGQGLQFLFEYFSETQRNKGNFPGRFSGRQFSNSRSEMNVSTLELGDSALYLCASSLSGAGEGEQYFGPGTRLTVT.

V is TRBV28 and J is TRBJ1-6; D call uncertain. Germline CDR1 reads MDHEN; CDR2 reads SYDVKM. CDR3 size: 16 residues. V was trimmed by 8 bases and J by 3 bases, leaving 17 bases between them. The CDR3: CASAGGQVLYNSPLHF. DNA for the CDR3: TGTGCCAGCGCAGGAGGGCAGGTACTCTATAATTCACCCCTCCACTTT.

The gene calls are TRBV5-6 and TRBJ2-2; D not resolved. Trimming shortened V by 2 bases and J by 1 base, and 9 bases separated the two germline ends. Germline V CDR1 and CDR2: SGHDT, YYEEEE. The CDR3 covers 15 residues. The CDR3 region is CASSLAPVNTGELFF. The CDR3 DNA reads TGTGCCAGCAGCTTAGCCCCGGTGAACACCGGGGAGCTGTTTTTT. Full variable domain (outside the CDR3, taken from reference TRBV5-6 and TRBJ2-2): DAGVTQSPTHLIKTRGQQVTLRCSPKSGHDTVSWYQQALGQGPQFIFQYYEEEERQRGNFPDRFSGHQFPNYSSELNVNALLLGDSALYLCASSLAPVNTGELFFGEGSRLTVL.

The gene calls are TRBV30 and TRBJ1-1; 10 positions agree with TRBD1. After removal of 3 bases from V and 4 bases from J, the junction contained 8 bases not matched to a gene. This CDR3 is 15 amino acids long. Per the germline V gene, CDR1 is GTSNPN and CDR2 is SVGIG (reference sequence). The CDR3 DNA reads TGTGCCTGGAGGGGACGGGACAGGGGTTTCACTGAAGCTTTCTTT. The encoded protein is CAWRGRDRGFTEAFF. Full variable domain (remainder filled in from reference TRBV30 and TRBJ1-1): SQTIHQWPATLVQPVGSPLSLECTVEGTSNPNLYWYRQAAGRGLQLLFYSVGIGQISSEVPQNLSASRPQDRQFILSSKKLLLSDSGFYLCAWRGRDRGFTEAFFGQGTRLTVV.

J is TRBJ1-2 and V is TRBV12-3 or TRBV12-4; D possibly corresponds to TRBD1 (5 bases). The CDR3 is 13 residues long. V shed 5 bases and J shed 4 bases, with 11 bases lying between them. CDR3 residues: CASSIREGYGYTF. The CDR3 coding sequence is TGTGCCAGCAGTATCAGGGAAGGCTATGGCTACACCTTC.

The chain couples TRBV11-2 to TRBJ2-3; a possible D gene is TRBD2 (5 bases). The CDR3 has 16 residues. Germline V gene sequence: CDR1 SGHAT, CDR2 FQNNGV. V lost 1 base, J lost 4 bases, and 15 bases lay in between. CDR3 amino acids: CASSLVLGRGADTQYF. CDR3 DNA sequence: TGTGCCAGCAGCTTAGTTTTGGGGAGAGGCGCAGATACGCAGTATTTT.

In DNA, the CDR3 is TGTGCCAGCACGATAGGGGGCAGTTCGAACACCGGGGAGCTGTTTTTT. This translates into CASTIGGSSNTGELFF. The gene calls are TRBV28 and TRBJ2-2; TRBD1 matches at 7 bases. CDR1 is MDHEN and CDR2 is SYDVKM in the germline V gene. Trimming removed 7 bases from V and 0 bases from J; junction bases left unmatched: 8. This CDR3 region has 16 residues. Drawing the rest from reference TRBV28 and TRBJ2-2, the complete variable domain is DVKVTQSSRYLVKRTGEKVFLECVQDMDHENMFWYRQDPGLGLRLIYFSYDVKMKEKGDIPEGYSVSREKKERFSLILESASTNQTSMYLCASTIGGSSNTGELFFGEGSRLTVL.

The chain recombines TRBV28 with TRBJ2-7; 7 bases line up with TRBD1. Germline V gives CDR1 MDHEN, CDR2 SYDVKM. The CDR3 is 13 amino acids. The V segment lost 2 bases and the J segment 6 bases; nucleotides outside the gene matches: 4. CDR3 residues: CASSLGPGGEQYF. CDR3 coding DNA: TGTGCCAGCAGTTTAGGGCCAGGGGGCGAGCAGTACTTC.

The rearrangement uses TRBV3-1 (or the pseudogene TRBV3-2) and TRBJ2-1; no clear D gene. This CDR3 is 16 amino acids long. From germline, CDR1 is LGHDT and CDR2 YNNKEL (reference sequence). Trimming left V 2 bases short and J 0 bases short, with 11 bases between. DNA for the CDR3: TGTGCCAGCAGCCAAACGGTCGTAAGCTCCTACAATGAGCAGTTCTTC. Amino acid sequence: CASSQTVVSSYNEQFF.

V and J are TRBV6-4 and TRBJ1-1; 7 nucleotides match TRBD1. The J segment lost 1 base and the V segment lost 4 bases, leaving 3 bases of the junction unmatched. Looked up from germline, CDR1 is MRHNA and CDR2 is SNTAGT. This CDR3 is built from 14 residues. CDR3 region: CASSVAGGNTEAFF. The CDR3 DNA reads as TGTGCCAGCAGTGTTGCAGGGGGGAACACTGAAGCTTTCTTT.

A single count supports this clone. This sequence joins TRBV28 and TRBJ1-3; 8 bases line up with TRBD1. The ends lost 4 bases at V and 0 bases at J; junction bases unmatched: 5. The germline V gene encodes CDR1 MDHEN and CDR2 SYDVKM. The CDR3 is 16 amino acids. The CDR3 is CASSSRTGSSGNTIYF. The CDR3 DNA reads TGTGCCAGCAGTTCCAGGACAGGGAGCTCTGGAAACACCATATATTTT.

The rearrangement uses TRBV7-8 and TRBJ2-2; D is ambiguous. Trimming left V 7 bases short and J 0 bases short, with 9 bases between. The CDR3 spans 14 residues. Germline assignment: CDR1 SGHVS and CDR2 FQNEAQ. CDR3 sequence: CASNRKANTGELFF. Written as DNA, the CDR3 is TGTGCCAGCAACAGAAAGGCGAACACCGGGGAGCTGTTTTTT.